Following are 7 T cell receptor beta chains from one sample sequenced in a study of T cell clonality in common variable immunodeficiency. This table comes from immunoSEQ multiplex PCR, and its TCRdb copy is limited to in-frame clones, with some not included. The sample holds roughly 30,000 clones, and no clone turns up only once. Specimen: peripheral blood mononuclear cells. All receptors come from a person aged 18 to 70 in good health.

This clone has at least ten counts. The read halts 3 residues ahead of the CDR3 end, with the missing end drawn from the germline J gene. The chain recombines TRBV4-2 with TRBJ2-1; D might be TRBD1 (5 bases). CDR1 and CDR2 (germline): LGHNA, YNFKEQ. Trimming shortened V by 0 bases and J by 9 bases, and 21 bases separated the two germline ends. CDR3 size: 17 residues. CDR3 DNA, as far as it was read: TGTGCCAGCAGCCAAGAGGTTTCGCAGGGTATCTCCGGTGAG. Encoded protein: CASSQEVSQGISGE. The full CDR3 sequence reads CASSQEVSQGISGEQFF.

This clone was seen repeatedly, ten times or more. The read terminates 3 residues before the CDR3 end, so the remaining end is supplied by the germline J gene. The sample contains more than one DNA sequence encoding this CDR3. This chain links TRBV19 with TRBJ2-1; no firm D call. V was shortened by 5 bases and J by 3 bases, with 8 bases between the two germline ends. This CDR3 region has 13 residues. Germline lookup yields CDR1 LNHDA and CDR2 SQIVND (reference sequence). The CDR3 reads CASSYSRYNEQFF. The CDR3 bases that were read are TGTGCCAGTAGTTATAGTCGCTACAATGAG.

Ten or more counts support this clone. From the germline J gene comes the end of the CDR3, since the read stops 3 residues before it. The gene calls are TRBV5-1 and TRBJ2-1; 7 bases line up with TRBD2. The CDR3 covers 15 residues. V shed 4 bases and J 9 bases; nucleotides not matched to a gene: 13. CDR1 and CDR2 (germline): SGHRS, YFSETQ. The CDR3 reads CASSGGLSGVGEQFF. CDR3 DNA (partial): TGCGCCAGCAGCGGGGGACTAAGCGGTGTCGGTGAG.

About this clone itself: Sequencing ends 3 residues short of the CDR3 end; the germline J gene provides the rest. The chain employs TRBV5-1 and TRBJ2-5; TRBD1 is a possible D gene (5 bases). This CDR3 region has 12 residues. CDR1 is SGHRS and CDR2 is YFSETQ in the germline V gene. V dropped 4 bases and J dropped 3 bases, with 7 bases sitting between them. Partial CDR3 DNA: TGCGCCAGCAGCCTGACAGAAGAGACC. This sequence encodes CASSLTEET. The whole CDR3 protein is CASSLTEETQYF.

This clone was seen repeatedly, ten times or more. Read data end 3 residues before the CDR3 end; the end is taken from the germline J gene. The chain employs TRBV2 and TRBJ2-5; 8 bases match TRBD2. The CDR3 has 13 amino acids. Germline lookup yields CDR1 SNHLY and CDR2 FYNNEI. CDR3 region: CADQGLGGETQYF. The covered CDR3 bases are TGTGCAGACCAGGGACTAGGGGGTGAGACC.

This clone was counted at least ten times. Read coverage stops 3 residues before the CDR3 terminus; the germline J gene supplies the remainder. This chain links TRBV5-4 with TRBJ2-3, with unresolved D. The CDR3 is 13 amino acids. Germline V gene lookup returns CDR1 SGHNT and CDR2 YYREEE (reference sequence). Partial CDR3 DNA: TGTGCCAGCAGCTTGACGGTTCAAGAGACG. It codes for CASSLTVQET. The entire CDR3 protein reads CASSLTVQETQYF.

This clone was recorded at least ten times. The CDR3 spells CASSLVGLAGLDTQYF. Incomplete CDR3 DNA: TGCGCCAGCAGCTTGGTGGGACTAGCGGGATTAGATACG. The J gene is TRBJ2-3, the V gene TRBV5-1; 13 nucleotides agree with TRBD2. The read comes to an end 3 residues before the CDR3 does, leaving the germline J gene to fill in the end. Germline CDR1 and CDR2: SGHRS and YFSETQ. V lost 0 bases, J lost 5 bases, and 3 bases stayed unmatched. CDR3 length: 16 residues.